The 9 T cell receptor beta chains listed next were all sequenced from one sample in a study of blood T cell repertoires in COVID-19. The assay was immunoSEQ multiplex PCR, and TCRdb's table has in-frame clones only and misses some. Found here are a few hundred thousand clones, around 89% of them singletons; the top ten hold about 1.5%. The sequencing input was peripheral blood. These TCRs come from a woman younger than 45 with COVID-19, enrolled during active disease.

The chain combines TRBV25-1 with TRBJ1-5; 7 nucleotides agree with TRBD1. CDR1 MGHDK and CDR2 SYGVNS come from the germline V gene. The trim removed 5 bases at V and 2 bases at J, leaving 6 bases unmatched. The CDR3 runs 15 residues. CDR3 nucleotide sequence: TGTGCCAGCAGTATTCACAGGGGAGGCAATCAGCCCCAGCATTTT. This sequence encodes CASSIHRGGNQPQHF.

The CDR3 protein is CASSALRTPNTEAFF. In DNA form, the CDR3 reads TGTGCCAGCAGCGCGCTTCGTACCCCGAACACTGAAGCTTTCTTT. This chain connects TRBV7-6 to TRBJ1-1; D remains ambiguous. Germline lookup yields CDR1 SGHVS and CDR2 FNYEAQ. V lost 5 bases and J 1 base, leaving 14 bases between the germline ends. The CDR3 has 15 amino acids.

The chain joins TRBV7-8 to TRBJ2-7; unclear D gene. Germline-derived CDR1 and CDR2 are SGHVS and FQNEAQ. The CDR3 extends over 11 amino acids. V gave up 5 bases and J gave up 6 bases, with 8 bases separating them. The DNA of the CDR3 is TGTGCCAGCAGCCCCCCGGGCGAGCAGTACTTC. It encodes CASSPPGEQYF.

The chain uses TRBV4-2 and TRBJ2-3; TRBD1 might be the D (6 bases). Between the trimmed V and J ends, which lost 4 bases and 4 bases, there was a span of 9 bases. The CDR3 totals 13 residues. The germline V gene has CDR1 LGHNA and CDR2 YNFKEQ. CDR3 region: CASSLGGADTQYF. The CDR3 DNA follows: TGTGCCAGCAGCCTTGGGGGCGCAGATACGCAGTATTTT.

The J gene is TRBJ1-1, the V gene TRBV5-1, with D unresolved. Germline V gives CDR1 SGHRS, CDR2 YFSETQ. V gave up 4 bases and J gave up 4 bases, with 17 bases separating them. CDR3 size: 15 residues. The CDR3 DNA reads TGCGCCAGCAGCCCCTTGGGTGACGGGGTCACTGAAGCTTTCTTT. Translated: CASSPLGDGVTEAFF.

This chain links TRBV9 with TRBJ2-3, with D uncertain. The V end was cut by 0 bases, the J end by 2 bases, with 10 bases between. The CDR3 extends over 15 amino acids. Germline V gene data show CDR1 as SGDLS and CDR2 as YYNGEE. The CDR3 region is CASSVGSSDTDTQYF. The CDR3 nucleotides are TGTGCCAGCAGCGTAGGCTCCTCAGACACAGATACGCAGTATTTT.

The chain recombines TRBV11-2 with TRBJ1-1; D is perhaps TRBD1 (6 bases). The CDR3 spans 15 residues. Between the trimmed V and J ends, which lost 1 base and 5 bases, there was a span of 14 bases. The V gene's germline CDR1 is SGHAT and CDR2 FQNNGV. CDR3 region: CASSLGGGRWTEAFF. DNA for the CDR3: TGTGCCAGCAGCTTAGGGGGGGGCAGATGGACTGAAGCTTTCTTT.

The J gene is TRBJ1-2, the V gene TRBV25-1, with a weak D call TRBD1 (5 bases). The CDR3 loop spans 13 amino acids. From germline, CDR1 is MGHDK and CDR2 SYGVNS. V was cut by 6 bases and J by 3 bases, with 11 bases left in between. CDR3 nucleotide sequence: TGTGCCAGCAGCTTCAGGGTAGACTATGGCTACACCTTC. The encoded protein is CASSFRVDYGYTF.

The chain recombines TRBV6-6 with TRBJ1-6, with 10 bases that match TRBD1. Trimming removed 8 bases from V and 7 bases from J; junction bases left unmatched: 8. The germline CDR1 and CDR2 sequences are MNHNY and SVGAGI (reference sequence). The CDR3 is 15 amino acids. The CDR3 DNA reads as TGTGCCAGCTCCGACAGGGGGCTGGGAAATTCACCCCTCCACTTT. It codes for CASSDRGLGNSPLHF.